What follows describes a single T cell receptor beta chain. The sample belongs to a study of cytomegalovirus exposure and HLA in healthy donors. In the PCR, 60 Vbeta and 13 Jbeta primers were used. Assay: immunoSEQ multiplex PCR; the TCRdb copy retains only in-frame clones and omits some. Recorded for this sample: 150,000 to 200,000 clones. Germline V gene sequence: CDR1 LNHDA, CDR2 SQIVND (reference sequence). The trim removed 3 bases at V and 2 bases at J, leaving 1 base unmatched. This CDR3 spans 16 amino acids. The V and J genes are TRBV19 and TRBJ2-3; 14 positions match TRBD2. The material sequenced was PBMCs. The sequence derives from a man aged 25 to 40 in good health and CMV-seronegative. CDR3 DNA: TGTGCCAGTAGTATGGGACTAGCGGGGGCCACAGATACGCAGTATTTT. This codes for CASSMGLAGATDTQYF.